The rows below give T cell receptor beta chains drawn from one sample of a study of T cells in Graves' hyperthyroidism and ophthalmopathy. TCRdb independently ran MiXCR on the multiplex PCR reads; one entry per CDR3 protein. The sample contains 300,000 to 400,000 distinct CDR3 sequences, less than 15% of which appear only once. What was sequenced was blood. The receptors originated from a woman aged 18-30 years with Graves' hyperthyroidism. CDR3s leave out the opening cysteine and the closing phenylalanine or tryptophan. Each record gives: V gene, J gene, CDR3 protein.

TRBV4-3	TRBJ2-1	ASSQAIAGGPYNEQF
TRBV5-1	TRBJ2-3	ASSLARSQDTQY
TRBV4-3	TRBJ2-1	ASSQVGNRRNEQF
TRBV7-9	TRBJ2-7	ASSLFGGGSSYEQY
TRBV7-9	TRBJ1-4	ASSPLGSTRTNEKLF
TRBV28	TRBJ1-5	ASSLRVPYSNQPQH
TRBV2	TRBJ2-5	ASSHIAGGPRETQY
TRBV2	TRBJ2-1	AAQGLAGAEQF
TRBV9	TRBJ2-1	ASGTSGGGGDNEQF
TRBV20-1	TRBJ1-5	SARRMRGKPQH
TRBV19	TRBJ1-1	ASNRETLDTEAF
TRBV30	TRBJ1-5	ACGPGSQPQH
TRBV29-1	TRBJ1-2	SVALGTRNYGYT
TRBV3-1	TRBJ1-4	ASSRGWDEKLF
TRBV7-9	TRBJ2-1	AKGTSGVYNEQF
TRBV7-9	TRBJ2-7	ATGTSSRYEQY
TRBV27	TRBJ2-7	ASSKEGGPYEQY
TRBV7-9	TRBJ2-2	ASSFSGGRTGELF
TRBV5-1	TRBJ2-7	ASSRRTPYEQY
TRBV28	TRBJ2-5	ASSLTLQGGSSQETQY
TRBV6-2/TRBV6-3	TRBJ2-1	ASSFPLSAFSYNEQF
TRBV6-5	TRBJ1-5	ASSTARQSINQPQH
TRBV27	TRBJ2-7	ASSFSAFGTYEQY
TRBV20-1	TRBJ2-5	SALGLDQETQY
TRBV3-1	TRBJ2-7	ASSPSASYEQY
TRBV28	TRBJ2-3	ASSRGQGRNTQY
TRBV7-2	TRBJ2-3	ASSLPTLDTQY
TRBV6-2/TRBV6-3	TRBJ2-1	ASSYQGVLSYNEQF
TRBV7-6	TRBJ2-1	ASSGTSGGNEQF
TRBV3-1	TRBJ1-2	ASSTDFTGGDLANYGYT
TRBV27	TRBJ1-1	ATTTRDKSMAF
TRBV9	TRBJ2-7	ASSSAGGDEQY
TRBV18	TRBJ2-1	ASETGTDNEQF
TRBV5-1	TRBJ2-2	ASRYVYGPGELF
TRBV7-9	TRBJ2-1	ASSFSVHNEQF
TRBV5-1	TRBJ1-1	ASSRGGDSKNTEAF
TRBV6-2/TRBV6-3	TRBJ2-3	ASSQQDTQY
TRBV14	TRBJ1-2	ASSQYLNQGIRGYGYT
TRBV28	TRBJ1-5	ASRSDQPQH
TRBV18	TRBJ2-2	ASSPGQGLNTGELF
TRBV13	TRBJ1-2	ASSLGTASGGYT
TRBV5-5	TRBJ2-1	ASSLYTSGGKNNEQF
TRBV4-1	TRBJ2-1	ASSQAPQVEQF
TRBV6-1	TRBJ2-3	ASRDAFWASTDTQY
TRBV7-4	TRBJ2-7	ASSGGGGSNEQY
TRBV4-1	TRBJ1-5	ASSQEGGAVSNQPQH
TRBV6-5	TRBJ2-7	ASSYGPDYEQY
TRBV18	TRBJ1-1	ASSQIEAEAF
TRBV10-3	TRBJ1-5	AIGDVSNQPQH
TRBV20-1	TRBJ2-7	SAFSPGQGVYYEQY
TRBV24-1	TRBJ2-2	ATRRGDGDTGELF
TRBV18	TRBJ1-5	ASSLTHDPSNQPQH
TRBV7-6	TRBJ2-1	ASSDGWRYPYNEQF